The next 2 T cell receptor beta chains were all read from a single sample in a study of post-analysis software for immune sequencing data (dated by TCRdb to the mid-2010s). Library creation used PCR. The instrument was an Illumina HiSeq 2500. Unique molecular identifiers were incorporated into TCR beta cDNA libraries to reduce PCR and sequencing biases. The public sequencing data were trimmed at Q25 with fastp and processed into clonotypes with MiXCR by TCRdb, which kept only in-frame beta chains. Each CDR3 protein appears once, grouped with its most common genes and DNA. The sample records 400,000 to 500,000 distinct CDR3 sequences, 30% to 40% of which are singletons. The top ten clonotypes cover about 7.6% of the sample. Study-wide findings and limitations: Significantly higher frequencies in patients than in controls were found for five or six TRBV segments, including TRBV5-6, TRBV5-1 and TRBV20-1.

What these receptors recognize is not known. Sequenced: blood. The receptors were gathered from a girl between 2 and 10 years old with multiple sclerosis.

This clonotype turned up a few times. The rearrangement joins TRBV28 to TRBJ2-3, with 7 bases aligning to TRBD1. There are 15 residues in the CDR3. Germline CDR1 MDHEN, CDR2 SYDVKM. Germline trimming cut 6 bases from V and 4 bases from J; bases unmatched to any gene: 10. The CDR3 region is CASSRGQATADTQYF. The CDR3 DNA is TGTGCCAGCAGCCGAGGACAGGCTACCGCAGATACGCAGTATTTT.

This clonotype was counted a few times. V and J are TRBV28 and TRBJ2-1; no clear D. The ends were cut back, 2 bases at V and 10 bases at J, with 12 bases in the middle. Germline loops: CDR1 MDHEN, CDR2 SYDVKM. This CDR3 is 13 amino acids long. CDR3 sequence: CASSLPPDQEQFF. As DNA, the CDR3 is TGTGCCAGCAGTTTACCCCCGGACCAAGAGCAGTTCTTC.